This T cell receptor beta chain was found in a study of OX40 agonist ivuxolimab in advanced cancers. Broader study findings: Some patients without response likewise showed low normalized clonal expansion.

Sequenced by immunoSEQ multiplex PCR; TCRdb stores in-frame clones only, minus some. This sample has some 76,000 clones, with 93% found just once. In regard to this clone: Its antigen is still unknown.

The V segment lost 5 bases and the J segment 7 bases; nucleotides outside the gene matches: 10. There are 14 residues in the CDR3. Germline CDR1 is MNHNY and CDR2 is SVGAGI (reference sequence). The source is an adult with an advanced solid tumor such as melanoma, head and neck, liver or kidney cancer. V gene TRBV6-6 combines with J gene TRBJ2-7; 8 nucleotides match TRBD1. The specimen comprised CD4+ or CD8+ T cells sorted from blood, sampled in a trial of the OX40 agonist ivuxolimab. The CDR3 spells CASSNRGELGEQYF. The DNA for the CDR3 is TGTGCCAGCAGTAACAGGGGGGAACTAGGGGAGCAGTACTTC.